This T cell receptor beta chain stems from a study of T-cell reconstitution after alpha-beta-depleted transplantation in children. Study results and limitations: Reportedly, alpha-beta T cells present about two months post-transplant originated from several hundred expanded clones of graft origin. T cells produced anew were the main source of T-cell counts and diversity one year after transplant.

CDR3 length equals 18 residues. Germline CDR1 is MNHNS and CDR2 is SASEGT. V was pared by 2 bases and J by 1 base, with 6 bases of the junction left unmatched. This clonotype was seen a handful of times. The antigen is undetermined. Using unique molecular identifiers, the investigators prepared the TCRbeta library. TCRdb itself ran the PCR reads through MiXCR, one entry per CDR3 protein. The sample records fewer than 550,000 distinct CDR3 sequences, around 10% being singletons. The TCR originated in a female patient aged 2-9 years who had a stem cell transplant for aplastic anemia, so the T cells may come from the graft donor. The rearrangement links TRBV6-1 to TRBJ2-2; 11 nucleotides align to TRBD2. The sample in question was PBMCs, mostly from graft donor cells, obtained 180 days after TCRalphabeta/CD19-depleted stem cell transplant. The CDR3 DNA sequence: TGTGCCAGCAGTGAACTAGCGGGGGGTGTCCAGAACACCGGGGAGCTGTTTTTT. It specifies CASSELAGGVQNTGELFF.